This T cell receptor beta chain stems from a study of CD4+ T cells in melanoma. Overall study findings and caveats: CD8+ T cell, macrophage and B cell function reportedly correlated with neoantigen-specific CD4+ T cells. Neoantigen-specific CD4+ T cells in melanoma reportedly had diverse differentiation states.

Notes on this clone: Its specificity is not known.

Here immunoSEQ multiplex PCR was the method, and the copy in TCRdb shows in-frame clones only, minus some. This table has roughly 120,000 clones, 92% appearing once. The CDR3 runs 15 residues. The germline V gene encodes CDR1 SNHLY and CDR2 FYNNEI. After removal of 2 bases from V and 7 bases from J, the junction contained 5 bases not matched to a gene. The chain combines TRBV2 with TRBJ1-6, with 7 positions matching TRBD1. Sample: peripheral blood. The TCR comes from a human donor with melanoma. This CDR3 reads CASSETDRANSPLHF. Here the CDR3 DNA reads TGTGCCAGCAGTGAAACTGACAGGGCAAATTCACCCCTCCACTTT. Full variable domain (missing parts from reference TRBV2 and TRBJ1-6): EPEVTQTPSHQVTQMGQEVILRCVPISNHLYFYWYRQILGQKVEFLVSFYNNEISEKSEIFDDQFSVERPDGSNFTLKIRSTKLEDSAMYFCASSETDRANSPLHFGNGTRLTVT.